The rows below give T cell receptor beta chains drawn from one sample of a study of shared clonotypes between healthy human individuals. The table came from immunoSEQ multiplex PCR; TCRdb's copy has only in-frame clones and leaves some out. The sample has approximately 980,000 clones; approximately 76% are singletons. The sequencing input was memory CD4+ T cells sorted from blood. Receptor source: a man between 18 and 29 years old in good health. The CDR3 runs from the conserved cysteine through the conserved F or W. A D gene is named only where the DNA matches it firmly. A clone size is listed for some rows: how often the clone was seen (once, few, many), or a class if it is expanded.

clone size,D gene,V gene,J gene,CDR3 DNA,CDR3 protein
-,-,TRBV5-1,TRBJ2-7,TGCGCCAGCAGCTTTTACGAGCAGTACTTC,CASSFYEQYF
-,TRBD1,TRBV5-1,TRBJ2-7,TGCGCCAGCAGCTACCCGGGACAGGCGGGGTACGAGCAGTACTTC,CASSYPGQAGYEQYF
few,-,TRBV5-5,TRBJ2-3,TGTGCCAGCAGCTTTCTGTCCAGCACAGATACGCAGTATTTT,CASSFLSSTDTQYF
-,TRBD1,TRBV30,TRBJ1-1,TGTGCCTGGAGTCGGACAGGGGAAGCTTTCTTT,CAWSRTGEAFF
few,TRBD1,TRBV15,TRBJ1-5,TGTGCCACCAGCAGAGTCGGACAGGGCACCAATCAGCCCCAGCATTTT,CATSRVGQGTNQPQHF
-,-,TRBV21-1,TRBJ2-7,TGTGCCAGCAGCAAAGAATGGAAGCGGGGGTTAATGAACTTC,CASSKEWKRGLMNF
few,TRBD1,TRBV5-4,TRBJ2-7,TGTGCCAGCAGCTTGTGGGGACAGATCGGCCACGAGCAGTACTTC,CASSLWGQIGHEQYF
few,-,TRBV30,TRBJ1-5,TGTGCCTGGAGTGCACCTCGGAGGGAAAATCAGCCCCAGCATTTT,CAWSAPRRENQPQHF
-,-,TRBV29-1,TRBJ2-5,TGCAGCGCAGGGGAAGGGGAGACCCAGTACTTC,CSAGEGETQYF
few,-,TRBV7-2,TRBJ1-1,TGTGCCAGCAGCAGCAGGAGTCTTAGTCCTGAAGCTTTCTTT,CASSSRSLSPEAFF
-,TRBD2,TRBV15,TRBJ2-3,TGTGCCACCAGCGAAGGGACTAGCGGATCTCATACGCAGTATTTT,CATSEGTSGSHTQYF
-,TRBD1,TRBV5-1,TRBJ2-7,TGCGCCAGCAGCGATACAGGGGCGAGGAGATACGAGCAGTACTTC,CASSDTGARRYEQYF
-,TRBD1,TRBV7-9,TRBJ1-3,TGTGCCAGCAGCTTAGCCGTCGGGACAGGGGACAGAAACACCATATATTTT,CASSLAVGTGDRNTIYF
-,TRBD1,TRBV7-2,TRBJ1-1,TGTGCCAGCAGCTCAGACTCAGGGGGTGCTTTCTTT,CASSSDSGGAFF
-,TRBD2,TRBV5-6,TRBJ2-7,TGTGCCAGCAGCTCCTTAGCGGGAGGGCCGTACGAGCAGTACTTC,CASSSLAGGPYEQYF
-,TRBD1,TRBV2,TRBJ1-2,TGTGCCAGCACCCGGGACAGCAGTAACTATGGCTACACCTTC,CASTRDSSNYGYTF
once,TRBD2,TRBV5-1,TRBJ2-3,TGCGCCAGCAGCTTGGGGCTAGCGGGGGGGCCCCCAGATACGCAGTATTTT,CASSLGLAGGPPDTQYF
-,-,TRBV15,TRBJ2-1,TGTGCCACCAGCAGAGTGGGGCAGAGAAAGAACAATGAGCAGTTCTTC,CATSRVGQRKNNEQFF
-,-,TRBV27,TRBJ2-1,TGTGCCAGCAGTCGCGCGGAGACTCGGATCGGGAATGAGCAGTTCTTC,CASSRAETRIGNEQFF
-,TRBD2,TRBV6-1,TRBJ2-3,TGTGCCAGCAGTGGTGGACTAGCGGGAGTTTTCCGGGCGCAGTATTTT,CASSGGLAGVFRAQYF
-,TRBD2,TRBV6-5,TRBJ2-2,TGTGCCAGCAGTTCCTTGACTAGCGGGAACACCGGGGAGCTGTTTTTT,CASSSLTSGNTGELFF
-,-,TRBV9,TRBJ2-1,TGTGCCAGCAGCGTCGATGGGGGACGGACCTACAATGAGCAGTTCTTC,CASSVDGGRTYNEQFF
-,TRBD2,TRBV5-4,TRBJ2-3,TGTGCCAGCAGCTTTGCTAGCGGGGGGCATACAGATACGCAGTATTTT,CASSFASGGHTDTQYF
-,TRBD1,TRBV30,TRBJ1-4,TGTGCCTGGAGTGTGGGGACAGGGAAAGAAAAACTGTTTTTT,CAWSVGTGKEKLFF
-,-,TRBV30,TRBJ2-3,TGTGCCTGGAGTGTATCCGGGGTAAAAGGCACAGATACGCAGTATTTT,CAWSVSGVKGTDTQYF
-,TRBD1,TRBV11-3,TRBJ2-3,TGTGCCAGCAGTACCGGGACAGGGGGACCAGATACGCAGTATTTT,CASSTGTGGPDTQYF
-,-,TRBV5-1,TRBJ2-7,TGCGCCAGCAGCTTAGGTGGGGTGCTAAACGAGCAGTACTTC,CASSLGGVLNEQYF
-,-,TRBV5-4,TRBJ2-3,TGTGCCAGCAGCTTGGGGACGGGTTATACGCAGTATTTT,CASSLGTGYTQYF
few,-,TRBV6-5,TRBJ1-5,TGTGCCAGCAGTTACTCTGGGCCAAGCAATCAGCCCCAGCATTTT,CASSYSGPSNQPQHF
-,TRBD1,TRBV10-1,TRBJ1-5,TGCGCCAGCATTGGGACAGGGGGCGGTCAGCCCCAGCATTTT,CASIGTGGGQPQHF
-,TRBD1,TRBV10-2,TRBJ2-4,TGCGCCAGCAGTGGTGGACAGGGGCAGTACTTC,CASSGGQGQYF
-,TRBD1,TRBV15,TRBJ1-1,TGTGCCACCAGCAGGGGGGGACAGGGGAACACTGAAGCTTTCTTT,CATSRGGQGNTEAFF
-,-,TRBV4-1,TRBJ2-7,TGCGCCAGCAGCCAAGGGGGGCCACGCCGGGGGTTCGGCGAGCAGTACTTC,CASSQGGPRRGFGEQYF
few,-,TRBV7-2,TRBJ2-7,TGTGCCAGCAGTCTCTCCCGGGAGCAGTACTTC,CASSLSREQYF
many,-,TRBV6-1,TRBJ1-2,TGTGCCAGCAGTGAAGGTTATGGCTACACCTTC,CASSEGYGYTF
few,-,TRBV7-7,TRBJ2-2,TGTGCTAGCAGCCCCGAATCTAGCTCCCACACCGGGGAGCTGTTTTTT,CASSPESSSHTGELFF
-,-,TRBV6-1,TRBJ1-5,TGTGCCAGCAGTGAAGTATCTGGTTATAGCAATCAGCCCCAGCATTTT,CASSEVSGYSNQPQHF
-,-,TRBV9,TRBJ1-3,TGTGCCAGCAGCGTAGGGACAGTTCGAAACACCATATATTTT,CASSVGTVRNTIYF
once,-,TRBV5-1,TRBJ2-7,TGCGCCAGCAGCGGGGACGGAAGTTTTTCCTACGAGCAGTACTTC,CASSGDGSFSYEQYF
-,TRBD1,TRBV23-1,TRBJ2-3,TGCGCCACCGAGACAGGGGGCTACCCAGATACGCAGTATTTT,CATETGGYPDTQYF
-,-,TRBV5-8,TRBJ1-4,TGTGCCAGCAGCTGGGGGTACTCGGGACACCGAGGACTTAATGAAAAACTGTTTTTT,CASSWGYSGHRGLNEKLFF
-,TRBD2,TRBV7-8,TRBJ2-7,TGTGCCAGCAGCGTAACCGGGGGGGTTTCAACCTACGAGCAGTACTTC,CASSVTGGVSTYEQYF
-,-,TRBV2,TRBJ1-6,TGTGCCAGCAGTGAAGGGGGACTGCTTAAGTCACCCCTCCACTTT,CASSEGGLLKSPLHF
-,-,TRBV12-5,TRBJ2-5,TGTGCTAGTGGTTTAGGACAGAAAACTGGGGAGACCCAGTACTTC,CASGLGQKTGETQYF
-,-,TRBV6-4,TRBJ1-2,TGTGCCAGCGGAAAGAAGACCCAGGGAATACTAATTAACTATGGCTACACCTTC,CASGKKTQGILINYGYTF
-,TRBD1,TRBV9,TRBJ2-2,TGTGCCAGCAGCCCCCGGACAGGGGGCATCAACGGGGAGCTGTTTTTT,CASSPRTGGINGELFF
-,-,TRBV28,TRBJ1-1,TGTGCCAGCAGGCCCGGCGGGGGCAGTGCTGAAGCTTTCTTT,CASRPGGGSAEAFF
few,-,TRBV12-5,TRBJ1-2,TGTGCTAGTGGTTTCGATCTAGGGGGCTACACCTTC,CASGFDLGGYTF
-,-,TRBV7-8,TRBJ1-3,TGTGCCAGCAGCTTAACAGGGCAAAACACCATATATTTT,CASSLTGQNTIYF
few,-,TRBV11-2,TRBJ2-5,TGTGCCAGCAGCTCCCCGGTGGGTGAGACCCAGTACTTC,CASSSPVGETQYF
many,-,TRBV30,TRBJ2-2,TGTGCCTGGAGTGTGAGCAGGGCGAACACCGGGGAGCTGTTTTTT,CAWSVSRANTGELFF
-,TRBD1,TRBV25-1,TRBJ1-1,TGTGCCAGCAGTGAATTACAGGGGGCTGGCACTGAAGCTTTCTTT,CASSELQGAGTEAFF
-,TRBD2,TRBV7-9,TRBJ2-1,TGTGCCAGCAGCTTTACTAGCGCGAATGAGCAGTTCTTC,CASSFTSANEQFF
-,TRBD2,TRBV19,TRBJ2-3,TGTGCCAGTAGTATCGGACTAGCGGGAGGACCTGGCACAGATACGCAGTATTTT,CASSIGLAGGPGTDTQYF
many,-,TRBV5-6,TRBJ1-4,TGTGCCAGCAGCTTGAGAGGGGGAACAGGGTTATCAACTAATGAAAAACTGTTTTTT,CASSLRGGTGLSTNEKLFF
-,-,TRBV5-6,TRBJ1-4,TGTGCCAGCAGCACCGCGGGGTCGTCAACTAATGAAAAACTGTTTTTT,CASSTAGSSTNEKLFF
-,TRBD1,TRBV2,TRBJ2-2,TGTGCCAGCAGTGCTTCCGGACAGGGCACCGGGGAGCTGTTTTTT,CASSASGQGTGELFF